This T cell receptor (beta chain) is from a study of identical twins. General study findings and limits: In monozygotic twins, models underestimated the sharing of out-of-frame TCR alpha.

The authors used template switching to add a universal primer site and gave cDNA unique molecular identifiers. In TCRdb, the 5' RACE reads were re-called with MiXCR into one record per CDR3 protein. The repertoire has over 550,000 distinct CDR3 sequences, about 7.1% of them found once; the top ten carry roughly 1.6%. The sample holds a few counts of this clonotype. The antigen is undetermined. V lost 5 bases to trimming and J lost 2 bases; unmatched junction nucleotides: 6. The CDR3 runs 15 residues. The V gene's germline CDR1 is SQVTM and CDR2 ANQGSEA. The data also belong to a second study, concerning yellow fever vaccine responses in identical twins.

The clonotype originates from a woman between 18 and 30 years old in good health. What was sequenced was PBMCs. The chain employs TRBV29-1 and TRBJ2-5; 12 positions agree with TRBD2. The CDR3, as DNA: TGCAGCGTTCGCGGGACTAGCGGGCCGCAAGAGACCCAGTACTTC. Its translation is CSVRGTSGPQETQYF. Supplemented by reference TRBV29-1 and TRBJ2-5, the full variable domain reads SAVISQKPSRDICQRGTSLTIQCQVDSQVTMMFWYRQQPGQSLTLIATANQGSEATYESGFVIDKFPISRPNLTFSTLTVSNMSPEDSSIYLCSVRGTSGPQETQYFGPGTRLLVL.